This is a list of T cell receptor beta chains from one sample in a study of T cell repertoires in cytomegalovirus infection. TCRdb reanalysed the reads using MiXCR and keeps one entry per CDR3 protein. The sample holds 200,000 to 300,000 distinct CDR3 sequences, 8% to 9.5% seen once. Sequencing input: PBMCs. The receptors come from a human donor in good health (CMV status not recorded). Some clones in this sample may be carry-over from other donors' samples. The CDR3 runs from the conserved cysteine through the conserved F or W. Each record gives: V gene, D gene, clone size, J gene, CDR3 protein, CDR3 DNA. D genes are given only for firm matches. Only some rows state a clone size, as once, few, many or a class for expanded clones.

TRBV20-1	-	few	TRBJ2-1	CSANVGAYNEQFF	TGCAGTGCTAACGTGGGAGCCTACAATGAGCAGTTCTTC
TRBV7-6	TRBD1	many	TRBJ1-1	CASSVGQATEAFF	TGTGCCAGCAGCGTCGGACAGGCGACTGAAGCTTTCTTT
TRBV6-6	-	-	TRBJ1-2	CASSTTDGDYGYTF	TGTGCCAGCAGCACTACAGACGGAGACTATGGCTACACCTTC
TRBV12-3/TRBV12-4	TRBD1	few	TRBJ1-2	CASTAGTGFDRYTF	TGTGCCAGCACCGCCGGGACAGGGTTCGATCGCTACACCTTC
TRBV19	-	few	TRBJ1-6	CASSRDPSLGSPLHF	TGTGCCAGTAGTCGGGACCCTAGTTTGGGTTCACCCCTCCACTTT
TRBV7-2	-	many	TRBJ1-6	CASSLSGRTANNSPLHF	TGTGCCAGCAGCTTAAGTGGCAGGACGGCAAATAATTCACCCCTCCACTTT
TRBV6-1	TRBD2	many	TRBJ2-5	CASSLLSGGRMETQYF	TGTGCCAGCAGTCTGCTATCGGGGGGGCGAATGGAGACCCAGTACTTC
TRBV5-1	-	many	TRBJ1-1	CASSSSGGNTEAFF	TGTGCCAGCAGCTCGTCGGGGGGAAACACTGAAGCTTTCTTT
TRBV6-2/TRBV6-3	-	many	TRBJ2-1	CASSGGPYNEQFF	TGTGCCAGCAGTGGGGGGCCGTACAATGAGCAGTTCTTC
TRBV19	-	-	TRBJ1-5	CASSFPGEAGARGPQHF	TGTGCCAGTAGTTTCCCCGGAGAGGCAGGGGCTCGCGGGCCCCAGCATTTT
TRBV5-1	-	-	TRBJ2-3	CASSPDRSTDTQYF	TGCGCCAGCAGCCCGGATAGGAGCACAGATACGCAGTATTTT
TRBV6-6	-	few	TRBJ1-1	CASDLTGTGVTEAFF	TGTGCCAGCGATTTGACCGGGACGGGAGTCACTGAAGCTTTCTTT
TRBV6-2/TRBV6-3	-	many	TRBJ2-5	CASSYSSLIQETQYF	TGTGCCAGCAGTTACTCGAGCTTAATCCAAGAGACCCAGTACTTC
TRBV20-1	TRBD2	-	TRBJ2-3	CSAKGTSGATDTQYF	TGCAGTGCTAAAGGGACTAGCGGGGCGACAGATACGCAGTATTTT
TRBV7-6	TRBD2	many	TRBJ2-7	CASSQGTSGGGYEQYF	TGTGCCAGCAGCCAGGGGACTAGCGGAGGAGGCTACGAGCAGTACTTC
TRBV7-2	TRBD1	many	TRBJ2-1	CASSLGTGVGSEQFF	TGTGCCAGCAGCCTGGGGACAGGGGTTGGTAGTGAGCAGTTCTTC
TRBV7-2	TRBD1	many	TRBJ2-3	CASSWVSGQFTDTQYF	TGTGCCAGCAGCTGGGTTTCGGGACAGTTCACAGATACGCAGTATTTT
TRBV12-3/TRBV12-4	-	many	TRBJ2-1	CASSLGAAGFF	TGTGCCAGCAGTTTAGGCGCAGCGGGGTTCTTC
TRBV5-1	-	-	TRBJ1-5	CASSLAVGGQPQHF	TGCGCCAGCAGCTTGGCGGTAGGGGGTCAGCCCCAGCATTTT
TRBV7-2	-	many	TRBJ1-2	CASRPGRGSVYGYTF	TGTGCCAGCAGACCCGGAAGGGGCTCAGTGTATGGCTACACCTTC
TRBV11-2	-	few	TRBJ2-2	CASTPHSETNTGELFF	TGTGCCAGCACCCCTCATAGCGAAACGAACACCGGGGAGCTGTTTTTT
TRBV28	-	many	TRBJ1-1	CASILSGGGNTEAFF	TGTGCCAGCATTCTGTCAGGAGGTGGTAACACTGAAGCTTTCTTT
TRBV23-1	-	-	TRBJ2-5	CASSHEVGGQETQYF	TGCGCCAGCAGTCACGAGGTGGGGGGTCAAGAGACCCAGTACTTC
TRBV9	-	-	TRBJ2-6	CASQRPGSGANVLTF	TGTGCCAGCCAACGCCCGGGGTCCGGGGCCAACGTCCTGACTTTC
TRBV7-2	-	many	TRBJ2-7	CASSSTVYEQYF	TGTGCCAGCAGCTCTACAGTTTACGAGCAGTACTTC
TRBV7-2	TRBD1	many	TRBJ1-3	CASRQGTGNTIYF	TGTGCCAGCCGACAGGGGACTGGAAACACCATATATTTT
TRBV4-2	TRBD2	many	TRBJ2-1	CASSQVGLAGGNNEQFF	TGTGCCAGCAGCCAGGTGGGACTAGCGGGGGGCAACAATGAGCAGTTCTTC
TRBV11-2	-	many	TRBJ1-6	CASSPTAGYNSPLHF	TGTGCCAGCAGCCCAACCGCGGGGTATAATTCACCCCTCCACTTT
TRBV6-2/TRBV6-3	-	few	TRBJ2-7	CASSIGRQFHEQYF	TGTGCCAGCAGTATCGGGCGACAGTTTCACGAGCAGTACTTC
TRBV2	-	-	TRBJ1-5	CASGDLTYQPQHF	TGTGCCAGCGGGGACCTAACTTATCAGCCCCAGCATTTT
TRBV2	-	many	TRBJ1-5	CASEPHGGENQPQHF	TGTGCCAGCGAGCCCCACGGGGGGGAAAATCAGCCCCAGCATTTT
TRBV7-2	-	many	TRBJ2-5	CASSLGQKETQYF	TGTGCCAGCAGCTTAGGCCAGAAAGAGACCCAGTACTTC
TRBV9	-	many	TRBJ1-2	CASSVASDLIYGYTF	TGTGCCAGCAGCGTAGCGTCGGACCTGATCTATGGCTACACCTTC
TRBV7-2	TRBD1	many	TRBJ1-5	CASSLGTGSNQPQHF	TGTGCCAGCAGCTTAGGGACAGGGAGCAATCAGCCCCAGCATTTT
TRBV4-1	TRBD1	few	TRBJ2-5	CASSQRDRAETETQYF	TGCGCCAGCAGCCAAAGGGACAGGGCCGAGACGGAGACCCAGTACTTC
TRBV7-2	-	medium-sized	TRBJ1-5	CASSREYGQPQHF	TGTGCCAGCAGCCGCGAATATGGTCAGCCCCAGCATTTT
TRBV6-2/TRBV6-3	-	many	TRBJ1-6	CASSFGTTASPLHF	TGTGCCAGCAGTTTCGGGACAACGGCTTCACCCCTCCACTTT
TRBV11-2	-	few	TRBJ2-1	CASSLAPRGHEQFF	TGTGCCAGCAGCTTGGCCCCCCGGGGACATGAGCAGTTCTTC
TRBV7-8	-	many	TRBJ2-7	CASSLPSGYEQYF	TGTGCCAGCAGCTTACCCAGCGGGTACGAGCAGTACTTC
TRBV5-4	-	many	TRBJ2-7	CASSLGGDSSYEQYF	TGTGCCAGCAGCTTGGGTGGTGACAGCTCCTACGAGCAGTACTTC
TRBV4-3	TRBD1	few	TRBJ2-7	CASSQGDRGGSYEQYF	TGCGCCAGCAGCCAAGGGGACAGGGGAGGCTCCTACGAGCAGTACTTC
TRBV11-2	TRBD2	few	TRBJ2-2	CASSLRGGSNTGELFF	TGTGCCAGCAGCTTACGGGGGGGCTCCAACACCGGGGAGCTGTTTTTT
TRBV4-1	TRBD1	-	TRBJ2-1	CASSQLGQGASNEQFF	TGCGCCAGCAGCCAGTTGGGACAGGGGGCGAGCAATGAGCAGTTCTTC
TRBV5-1	-	few	TRBJ1-1	CASSSNGGLNTEAFF	TGCGCCAGCAGCTCAAATGGGGGTCTCAACACTGAAGCTTTCTTT
TRBV6-1	-	-	TRBJ1-1	CASTPRGDTEAFF	TGTGCCAGCACCCCCAGGGGTGACACTGAAGCTTTCTTT
TRBV7-8	-	many	TRBJ2-7	CASSSGPLNSYEQYF	TGTGCCAGCAGCTCCGGGCCTCTAAACTCCTACGAGCAGTACTTC
TRBV7-3	-	-	TRBJ2-7	CASSFRTKGEQYF	TGTGCCAGCAGCTTCCGGACGAAGGGCGAGCAGTACTTC
TRBV6-2/TRBV6-3	TRBD2	-	TRBJ2-3	CASSWSTSGGPDMQYF	TGTGCCAGCAGTTGGTCGACTAGCGGGGGGCCAGATATGCAGTATTTT
TRBV28	TRBD1	-	TRBJ1-5	CASSSTGVSNQPQHF	TGTGCCAGCAGTTCGACAGGGGTTAGCAATCAGCCCCAGCATTTT
TRBV2	-	-	TRBJ2-3	CASSEYRGTDTQYF	TGTGCCAGCAGTGAGTACAGGGGCACAGATACGCAGTATTTT
TRBV7-3	-	many	TRBJ2-7	CASSLFPGVSYEQYF	TGTGCCAGCAGCTTATTTCCCGGGGTCTCCTACGAGCAGTACTTC
TRBV12-5	-	many	TRBJ2-3	CASGLSHGGADTQYF	TGTGCTAGTGGCTTGAGTCATGGGGGCGCAGATACGCAGTATTTT
TRBV20-1	-	-	TRBJ2-7	CSARGLTGLYEQYF	TGCAGTGCTAGAGGCCTGACAGGTCTTTACGAGCAGTACTTC
TRBV20-1	-	many	TRBJ2-7	CSAPPRAGGFEQYF	TGCAGTGCTCCCCCCCGGGCCGGTGGTTTCGAGCAGTACTTC